The 23 T cell receptor beta chains below all came from one sample that was sequenced in a study of cytomegalovirus exposure and HLA in healthy donors (dated by TCRdb to 2016 to 2017). Library method: the immunoSEQ multiplex PCR assay. For the multiplex PCR, a mixture combining 60 forward primers for TCR Vbeta segments and 13 reverse primers for TCR Jbeta segments was used. This is the immuneACCESS table as TCRdb keeps it, with only in-frame sequences that have V and J called. A part of the clones is gone; compared with another copy, unresolved V genes explain less than half, and the rest is unexplained. Here the sample has 160,000 or so clones; around 82% occur a single time. The leading ten clones occupy 6.6% of the sample. The sample was PBMCs. These TCRs come from a woman aged 50 to 60 in good health and CMV-seropositive.

V gene TRBV9 combines with J gene TRBJ2-2, with D maybe TRBD2 (7 bases). The CDR3 has 16 residues. Trimming took off 4 bases at V and 4 bases at J, with 17 bases between the two ends. Germline values: CDR1 SGDLS, CDR2 YYNGEE. The CDR3 here is CASSSPGGHFTGELFF. DNA of the CDR3: TGTGCCAGCAGCTCCCCGGGGGGACACTTCACCGGGGAGCTGTTTTTT.

V is TRBV7-9 and J is TRBJ2-6; TRBD1 is a possible D gene (5 bases). The CDR3 spans 13 residues. Trimming shortened V by 11 bases and J by 0 bases, and 8 bases separated the two germline ends. The germline V gene has CDR1 SEHNR and CDR2 FQNEAQ (reference sequence). The CDR3 DNA follows: TGTGCCGGTGACAGCTCTGGGGCCAACGTCCTGACTTTC. Translation gives CAGDSSGANVLTF.

This clone showed up just once. The rearrangement uses TRBV15 and TRBJ1-2; TRBD1 is a possible D gene (6 bases). CDR1 LNHNV and CDR2 YYDKDF come from the germline V gene (reference sequence). The CDR3 is 19 amino acids. Trimming took 8 bases from V and 0 from J, leaving 28 bases between them. For the CDR3, the DNA is TGTGCCACCGAGGCCCTACAGGGAATCAACGGTGAGACTAACTATGGCTACACCTTC. It codes for CATEALQGINGETNYGYTF. Full variable domain (rest looked up from reference TRBV15 and TRBJ1-2): DAMVIQNPRYQVTQFGKPVTLSCSQTLNHNVMYWYQQKSSQAPKLLFHYYDKDFNNEADTPDNFQSRRPNTSFCFLDIRSPGLGDTAMYLCATEALQGINGETNYGYTFGSGTRLTVV.

The chain employs TRBV21-1 and TRBJ2-7; TRBD1 is the table's D call, not checked against the DNA. TRBV21-1 is a pseudogene locus. The CDR3 consists of 15 residues. The CDR3 protein is CASSTFDRGPYEQYF. The CDR3 nucleotides are TGTGCCAGCAGCACCTTCGACAGGGGGCCCTACGAGCAGTACTTC.

This chain joins TRBV5-6 and TRBJ2-1, with TRBD1 as a possible D gene (6 bases). The CDR3 has 13 residues. Trimming shortened V by 4 bases and J by 11 bases, and 16 bases separated the two germline ends. Germline V CDR1 and CDR2: SGHDT, YYEEEE. Here the CDR3 DNA reads TGTGCCAGCAGCCCGGGAAGGGGGTTAAAGCAGTTCTTC. Translated, it gives CASSPGRGLKQFF. The full variable domain, completed using reference TRBV5-6 and TRBJ2-1, is DAGVTQSPTHLIKTRGQQVTLRCSPKSGHDTVSWYQQALGQGPQFIFQYYEEEERQRGNFPDRFSGHQFPNYSSELNVNALLLGDSALYLCASSPGRGLKQFFGPGTRLTVL.

The chain joins TRBV6-5 to TRBJ2-2; the D gene is possibly TRBD1 (6 bases). CDR3 length equals 14 residues. Trimming pared 0 bases from V and 6 bases from J, leaving 8 bases between. Germline CDR1 MNHEY, CDR2 SVGAGI. The CDR3 reads CASSYSQGPGELFF. The CDR3 region has the DNA TGTGCCAGCAGTTACTCTCAGGGGCCCGGGGAGCTGTTTTTT.

V gene TRBV10-2 combines with J gene TRBJ2-2; D perhaps matches TRBD2 (5 bases). CDR1 and CDR2 (germline): WSHSY, SAAADI. V was trimmed by 4 bases and J by 4 bases, leaving 13 bases between them. This CDR3 region has 15 residues. The CDR3 loop is CASSGLARGTGELFF. Written as DNA, the CDR3 is TGCGCCAGCAGTGGTTTGGCCCGGGGCACCGGGGAGCTGTTTTTT.

The DNA of the CDR3 is TGTGCCAGCGACATCATGAGGGATGAGCAGTTCTTC. As protein: CASDIMRDEQFF. This chain connects TRBV2 to TRBJ2-1; D is possibly TRBD2 (5 bases). CDR1 and CDR2 from the germline V gene are SNHLY and FYNNEI. V dropped 8 bases and J dropped 8 bases, with 13 bases sitting between them. The CDR3 loop spans 12 amino acids.

The DNA of the CDR3 is TGCGCCAGCAAAGGAGGGACAGGGCCCTACGAGCAGTACTTC. Residues: CASKGGTGPYEQYF. J is TRBJ2-7 and V is TRBV5-1; the match to TRBD1 covers 9 bases. Germline CDR1 is SGHRS and CDR2 is YFSETQ. This CDR3 has 14 amino acids. Trimming at V came to 6 bases and at J to 2 bases, leaving 6 bases not matched to a gene.

The chain is built from TRBV4-2 and TRBJ2-3; 12 positions match TRBD2. The CDR3 totals 19 residues. Germline V gene data show CDR1 as LGHNA and CDR2 as YNFKEQ. Trimming removed 0 bases from V and 4 bases from J; junction bases left unmatched: 11. CDR3 amino acids: CASSQEEGVLAGGADTQYF. CDR3 nucleotide sequence: TGTGCCAGCAGCCAAGAAGAGGGCGTACTAGCGGGGGGAGCAGATACGCAGTATTTT.

For the CDR3, the DNA is TGTGCCAGCAGCTTCACCGGGACAGGGAATGGCTACACCTTC. This encodes CASSFTGTGNGYTF. The V and J genes are TRBV7-9 and TRBJ1-2; TRBD1 matches 9 bases. This CDR3 is built from 14 residues. Germline V lookup: CDR1 SEHNR, CDR2 FQNEAQ (reference sequence). V trimming: 3 bases; J trimming: 6 bases; junction bases outside the gene matches: 5.

The chain joins TRBV28 to TRBJ2-7, with 10 bases lining up with TRBD2. The CDR3 sequence is 16 residues long. The junction had 7 bases not matched to a gene; V was cut back by 5 bases and J by 0 bases. CDR1 MDHEN and CDR2 SYDVKM come from the germline V gene. DNA for the CDR3: TGTGCCAGCAGTCTCCTAGCGGGGGCGAGCTCCTACGAGCAGTACTTC. It codes for CASSLLAGASSYEQYF. Drawing the rest from reference TRBV28 and TRBJ2-7, the complete variable domain is DVKVTQSSRYLVKRTGEKVFLECVQDMDHENMFWYRQDPGLGLRLIYFSYDVKMKEKGDIPEGYSVSREKKERFSLILESASTNQTSMYLCASSLLAGASSYEQYFGPGTRLTVT.

This chain connects TRBV30 to TRBJ2-5; 7 bases are a match to TRBD2. The CDR3 covers 14 residues. The trim removed 0 bases at V and 5 bases at J, leaving 6 bases unmatched. Germline values: CDR1 GTSNPN, CDR2 SVGIG (reference sequence). The CDR3 DNA is TGTGCCTGGAGTGTACAGCGGGGAGGGGAGACCCAGTACTTC. This codes for CAWSVQRGGETQYF.

The chain combines TRBV7-2 with TRBJ1-3; D ambiguous. This CDR3 spans 16 amino acids. The V end lost 4 bases, the J end lost 0 bases, and 13 bases lay between the germline ends. Germline V gives CDR1 SGHTA, CDR2 FQGNSA. The CDR3 region is CASSSVDPRSGNTIYF. The DNA for the CDR3 is TGTGCCAGCAGCTCGGTCGATCCCCGCTCTGGAAACACCATATATTTT.

This rearrangement joins TRBV5-1 to TRBJ2-3; weak D call: TRBD1 (5 bases). Germline-derived CDR1 and CDR2 are SGHRS and YFSETQ. The CDR3 contains 15 residues. Trimming took off 0 bases at V and 2 bases at J, with 10 bases between the two ends. CDR3 coding DNA: TGCGCCAGCAGCTTGGGGGGCAGGGCCACAGATACGCAGTATTTT. Protein sequence: CASSLGGRATDTQYF.

The CDR3 loop reads CATSPSSATNEKLFF. Here the CDR3 DNA reads TGTGCCACCAGCCCGTCCTCAGCAACTAATGAAAAACTGTTTTTT. The chain links TRBV15 to TRBJ1-4; no definite D call. Germline V gene sequence: CDR1 LNHNV, CDR2 YYDKDF (reference sequence). Trimming stripped 5 bases from V and 0 bases from J, with 10 bases between. The CDR3 runs 15 residues.

The J gene is TRBJ2-3, the V gene TRBV2, with TRBD1 identical over 11 bases. Unmatched junction bases numbered 4, after V lost 3 bases and J lost 5 bases. This CDR3 has 15 amino acids. Germline V lookup: CDR1 SNHLY, CDR2 FYNNEI. This CDR3 is CASSDRTGGVDTQYF. The CDR3 DNA follows: TGTGCCAGCAGTGACAGGACAGGGGGCGTAGATACGCAGTATTTT.

CDR3 sequence reads: CATSTWGTGNTEAFF. CDR3 DNA sequence: TGTGCCACCAGCACCTGGGGGACAGGGAACACTGAAGCTTTCTTT. The chain is built from TRBV15 and TRBJ1-1; TRBD1 matches at 8 bases. Germline V lookup: CDR1 LNHNV, CDR2 YYDKDF (reference sequence). The V gene end was trimmed by 4 bases and the J gene end by 1 base; junction bases not matched to a gene: 5. The CDR3 covers 15 residues.

J is TRBJ1-6 and V is TRBV30; possibly TRBD1 for D (5 bases). V dropped 2 bases and J dropped 5 bases, with 7 bases sitting between them. The germline gives CDR1 GTSNPN, CDR2 SVGIG (reference sequence). This CDR3 is 13 amino acids long. The CDR3 here is CAWSKDNNSPLHF. CDR3 in DNA: TGTGCCTGGAGTAAGGACAATAATTCACCCCTCCACTTT.

This clone occurred a few times. The chain recombines TRBV6-6 with TRBJ2-1, with D maybe TRBD2 (7 bases). The germline V gene encodes CDR1 MNHNY and CDR2 SVGAGI (reference sequence). V lost 2 bases to trimming and J lost 5 bases, with 10 bases between them. This CDR3 is built from 14 residues. This chain's CDR3 is CASSYGGANNEQFF. CDR3 bases: TGTGCCAGCAGTTACGGGGGGGCGAACAATGAGCAGTTCTTC.

The rearrangement joins TRBV2 to TRBJ2-1, with D possibly TRBD1 on 5 matching bases. The germline V gene has CDR1 SNHLY and CDR2 FYNNEI. Between the trimmed V and J ends, which lost 7 bases and 5 bases, there was a span of 12 bases. The CDR3 totals 13 residues. CDR3 residues: CASMRQPNNEQFF. The DNA for the CDR3 is TGTGCCAGCATGCGACAGCCGAACAATGAGCAGTTCTTC.

This chain links TRBV27 with TRBJ1-2, with 9 bases lining up with TRBD1. The CDR3 consists of 15 residues. V lost 5 bases to trimming and J lost 4 bases; unmatched junction nucleotides: 8. Per germline, CDR1 MNHEY and CDR2 SMNVEV (reference sequence). This CDR3 is CASSLTGTGLYGYTF. In nucleotides, the CDR3 is TGTGCCAGCAGTCTTACCGGGACAGGGCTCTATGGCTACACCTTC.

The chain carries TRBV19 and TRBJ2-2; 7 nucleotides align to TRBD1. The V gene's germline CDR1 is LNHDA and CDR2 SQIVND (reference sequence). The CDR3 extends over 17 amino acids. After removal of 7 bases from V and 4 bases from J, the junction contained 15 bases not matched to a gene. The CDR3 DNA is TGTGCCAGTAAAGGGGGCAGGGGAGCGGTTGCCACCGGGGAGCTGTTTTTT. Amino acids: CASKGGRGAVATGELFF.